These 11 T cell receptor beta chains were sequenced from one sample in a study of CD8+ T cells in alopecia areata. Treatment given: oral pan-JAK inhibitor, 5-10 mg twice daily. Reverse transcription of extracted RNA yielded cDNA, which provided the sequencing template. Data came from immunoSEQ multiplex PCR; TCRdb stores just in-frame clones and leaves some out. The sample lists over 95,000 clones; roughly 50% were seen once. Here the sequenced sample was CD4+ T cells sorted from blood, taken at week 24, from a patient treated with tofacitinib. The receptor source for this set is a human donor with alopecia areata.

The chain links TRBV30 to TRBJ2-3; TRBD2 might be the D (7 bases). V gave up 4 bases and J gave up 3 bases, with 11 bases separating them. Germline lookup yields CDR1 GTSNPN and CDR2 SVGIG (reference sequence). This CDR3 is built from 13 residues. Here the CDR3 DNA reads TGTGCCTGGACCCGGGGGGCGACAGATACGCAGTATTTT. Translation gives CAWTRGATDTQYF.

The chain couples TRBV7-9 to TRBJ1-6; 8 bases map to TRBD1. The V gene end was trimmed by 2 bases and the J gene end by 10 bases; junction bases not matched to a gene: 7. Germline V CDR1 and CDR2: SEHNR, FQNEAQ (reference sequence). CDR3 size: 15 residues. CDR3: CASSLHQGALSPLHF. DNA for the CDR3: TGTGCCAGCAGCTTACATCAGGGGGCTTTATCACCCCTCCACTTT. The full variable domain, with the rest looked up from reference TRBV7-9 and TRBJ1-6, is DTGVSQNPRHKITKRGQNVTFRCDPISEHNRLYWYRQTLGQGPEFLTYFQNEAQLEKSRLLSDRFSAERPKGSFSTLEIQRTEQGDSAMYLCASSLHQGALSPLHFGNGTRLTVT.

The chain recombines TRBV2 with TRBJ1-1; 8 nucleotides match TRBD1. CDR3 length equals 12 residues. Germline V lookup: CDR1 SNHLY, CDR2 FYNNEI. V lost 7 bases to trimming and J lost 10 bases; unmatched junction nucleotides: 8. Here the CDR3 reads CASIRTGSRAFF. The CDR3 DNA is TGTGCCAGCATTCGGACAGGGTCAAGAGCTTTCTTT.

CDR3 DNA: TGTGCCAGCAGACCCATGGGGAGCTCCTACGAGCAGTACTTC. Its translation is CASRPMGSSYEQYF. This chain joins TRBV4-2 and TRBJ2-7, with a possible D match to TRBD2 (5 bases). Deletions cut 6 bases from V and 0 bases from J, with 12 bases between. CDR1 and CDR2 (germline): LGHNA, YNFKEQ. This CDR3 spans 14 amino acids.

The rearrangement joins TRBV7-9 to TRBJ2-3; D is uncertain. V was trimmed by 3 bases and J by 0 bases, leaving 4 bases between them. Looked up from germline, CDR1 is SEHNR and CDR2 is FQNEAQ (reference sequence). The CDR3 totals 13 residues. CDR3 coding DNA: TGTGCCAGCAGCTTGGCTAGCACAGATACGCAGTATTTT. Amino acids: CASSLASTDTQYF.

This chain connects TRBV4-1 to TRBJ2-7, with unresolved D. The germline V and J ends were trimmed by 2 bases and 2 bases, with 7 bases remaining between them. This CDR3 has 13 amino acids. Germline V gene lookup returns CDR1 MGHRA and CDR2 YSYEKL. CDR3 protein: CASSQPTPYEQYF. CDR3 bases: TGCGCCAGCAGCCAACCCACACCCTACGAGCAGTACTTC.

V gene TRBV7-8 combines with J gene TRBJ1-2, with 12 nucleotides matching TRBD1. CDR1 is SGHVS and CDR2 is FQNEAQ in the germline V gene. The CDR3 sequence is 18 residues long. The trim removed 2 bases at V and 6 bases at J, leaving 13 bases unmatched. Here the CDR3 reads CASSLRRSSGTGGDGYTF. CDR3 in DNA: TGTGCCAGCAGCTTAAGAAGAAGCTCCGGGACAGGGGGCGATGGCTACACCTTC.

This chain uses TRBV29-1 with TRBJ2-5; D perhaps matches TRBD2 (6 bases). Germline CDR1 reads SQVTM; CDR2 reads ANQGSEA. The CDR3 contains 11 residues. Trimming removed 4 bases from V and 4 bases from J, with 7 bases in between. CDR3 sequence: CSVVEGETQYF. Written as DNA, the CDR3 is TGCAGCGTTGTGGAGGGAGAGACCCAGTACTTC. Drawing the rest from reference TRBV29-1 and TRBJ2-5, the complete variable domain is SAVISQKPSRDICQRGTSLTIQCQVDSQVTMMFWYRQQPGQSLTLIATANQGSEATYESGFVIDKFPISRPNLTFSTLTVSNMSPEDSSIYLCSVVEGETQYFGPGTRLLVL.

This clone turned up a few times. The V and J genes are TRBV5-6 and TRBJ2-1; perhaps TRBD1 as D (5 bases). Germline assignment: CDR1 SGHDT and CDR2 YYEEEE. Trimming stripped 0 bases from V and 8 bases from J, with 15 bases between. This CDR3 region has 15 residues. CDR3 protein: CASSLGQLRVDEQFF. The CDR3 nucleotides are TGTGCCAGCAGCTTGGGACAGTTAAGGGTAGATGAGCAGTTCTTC.

The genes are TRBV5-6 and TRBJ2-7; D not resolved. V was cut by 0 bases and J by 5 bases, with 18 bases left in between. The CDR3 has 16 residues. Germline lookup yields CDR1 SGHDT and CDR2 YYEEEE. The chain's CDR3 is CASSLANGVLIDEQYF. The CDR3 DNA reads as TGTGCCAGCAGCTTGGCCAATGGGGTATTGATAGACGAGCAGTACTTC.

The CDR3 loop is CSGTGTLGNTIYF. CDR3 nucleotide sequence: TGCAGCGGAACCGGGACCCTTGGAAACACCATATATTTT. The rearrangement links TRBV29-1 to TRBJ1-3; D might be TRBD1 (5 bases). Looked up from germline, CDR1 is SQVTM and CDR2 is ANQGSEA. Trimming removed 7 bases at V and 3 bases at J, with 13 bases between. This CDR3 contains 13 residues.